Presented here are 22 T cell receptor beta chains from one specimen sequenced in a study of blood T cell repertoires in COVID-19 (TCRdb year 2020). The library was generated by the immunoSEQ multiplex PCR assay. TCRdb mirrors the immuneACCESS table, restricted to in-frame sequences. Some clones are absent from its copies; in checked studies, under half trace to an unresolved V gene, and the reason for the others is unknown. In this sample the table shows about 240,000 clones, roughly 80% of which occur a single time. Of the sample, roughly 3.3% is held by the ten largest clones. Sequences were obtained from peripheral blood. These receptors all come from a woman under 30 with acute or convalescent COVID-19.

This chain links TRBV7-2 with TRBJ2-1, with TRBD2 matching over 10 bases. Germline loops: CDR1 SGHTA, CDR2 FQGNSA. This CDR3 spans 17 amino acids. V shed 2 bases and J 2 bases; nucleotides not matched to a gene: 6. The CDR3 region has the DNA TGTGCCAGCAGCTTAAGCGGGACTAGCGCCCCCTACAATGAGCAGTTCTTC. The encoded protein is CASSLSGTSAPYNEQFF. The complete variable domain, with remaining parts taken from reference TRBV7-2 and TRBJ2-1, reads GAGVSQSPSNKVTEKGKDVELRCDPISGHTALYWYRQSLGQGLEFLIYFQGNSAPDKSGLPSDRFSAERTGGSVSTLTIQRTQQEDSAVYLCASSLSGTSAPYNEQFFGPGTRLTVL.

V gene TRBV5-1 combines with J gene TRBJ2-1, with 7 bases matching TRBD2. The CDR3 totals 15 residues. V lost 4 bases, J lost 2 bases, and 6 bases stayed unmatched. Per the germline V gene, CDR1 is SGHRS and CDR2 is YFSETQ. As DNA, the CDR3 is TGCGCCAGCAGCGCTGTAGCGGGCACCTACAATGAGCAGTTCTTC. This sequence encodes CASSAVAGTYNEQFF.

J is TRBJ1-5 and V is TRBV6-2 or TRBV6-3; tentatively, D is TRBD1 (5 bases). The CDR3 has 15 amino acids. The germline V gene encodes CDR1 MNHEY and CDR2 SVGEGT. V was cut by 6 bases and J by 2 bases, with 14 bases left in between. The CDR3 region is CASSNGGVGNQPQHF. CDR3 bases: TGTGCCAGCAGCAACGGAGGGGTTGGCAATCAGCCCCAGCATTTT.

In DNA, the CDR3 is TGCGCCAGCACCACGACTAGCGGGCAAGTCAGTGAGCAGTTCTTC. Protein product: CASTTTSGQVSEQFF. The chain combines TRBV4-3 with TRBJ2-1, with TRBD2 matching over 10 bases. The V segment lost 7 bases and the J segment 9 bases; nucleotides outside the gene matches: 12. The germline V gene encodes CDR1 LGHNA and CDR2 YSLEER. The CDR3 extends over 15 amino acids.

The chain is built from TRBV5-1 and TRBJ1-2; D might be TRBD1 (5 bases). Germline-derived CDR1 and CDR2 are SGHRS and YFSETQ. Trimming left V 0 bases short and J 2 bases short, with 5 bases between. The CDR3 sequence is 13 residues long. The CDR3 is CASSLGQNYGYTF. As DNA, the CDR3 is TGCGCCAGCAGCTTGGGACAGAACTATGGCTACACCTTC.

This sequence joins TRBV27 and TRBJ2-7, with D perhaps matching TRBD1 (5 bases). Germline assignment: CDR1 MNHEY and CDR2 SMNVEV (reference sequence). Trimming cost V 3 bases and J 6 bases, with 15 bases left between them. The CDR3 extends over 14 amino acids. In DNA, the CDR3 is TGTGCCAGCAGTTTCGTTGGCAGGGCTGCCGAGCAGTACTTC. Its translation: CASSFVGRAAEQYF.

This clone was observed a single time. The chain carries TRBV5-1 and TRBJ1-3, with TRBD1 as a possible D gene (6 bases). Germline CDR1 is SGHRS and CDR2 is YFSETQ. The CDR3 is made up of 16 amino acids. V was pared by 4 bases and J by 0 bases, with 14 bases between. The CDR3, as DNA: TGCGCCAGCAGCACACAGGGTCCTTCCTCTGGAAACACCATATATTTT. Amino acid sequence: CASSTQGPSSGNTIYF.

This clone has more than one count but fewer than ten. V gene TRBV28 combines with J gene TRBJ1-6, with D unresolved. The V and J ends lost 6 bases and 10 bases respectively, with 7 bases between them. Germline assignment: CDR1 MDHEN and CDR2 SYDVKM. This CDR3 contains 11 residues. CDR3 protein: CASRGGSPLHF. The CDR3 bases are TGTGCCAGCAGAGGAGGGTCACCCCTCCACTTT.

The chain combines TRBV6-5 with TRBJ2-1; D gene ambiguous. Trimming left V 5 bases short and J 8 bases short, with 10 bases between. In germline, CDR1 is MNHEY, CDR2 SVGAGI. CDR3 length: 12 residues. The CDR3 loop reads CASSLPGDEQFF. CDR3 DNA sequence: TGTGCCAGCAGTCTCCCTGGAGATGAGCAGTTCTTC.

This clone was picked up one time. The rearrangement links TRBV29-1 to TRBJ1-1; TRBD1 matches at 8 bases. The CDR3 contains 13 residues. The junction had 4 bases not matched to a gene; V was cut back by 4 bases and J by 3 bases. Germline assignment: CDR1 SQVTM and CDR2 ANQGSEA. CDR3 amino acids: CSVAGGRDTEAFF. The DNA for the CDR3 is TGCAGCGTTGCAGGGGGCCGGGACACTGAAGCTTTCTTT.

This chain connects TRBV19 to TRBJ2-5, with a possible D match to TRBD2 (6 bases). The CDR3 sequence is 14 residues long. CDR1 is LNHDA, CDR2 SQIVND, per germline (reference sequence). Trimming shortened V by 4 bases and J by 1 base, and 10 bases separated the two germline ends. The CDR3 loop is CASSTPGLQETQYF. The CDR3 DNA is TGTGCCAGTAGTACCCCGGGACTCCAAGAGACCCAGTACTTC.

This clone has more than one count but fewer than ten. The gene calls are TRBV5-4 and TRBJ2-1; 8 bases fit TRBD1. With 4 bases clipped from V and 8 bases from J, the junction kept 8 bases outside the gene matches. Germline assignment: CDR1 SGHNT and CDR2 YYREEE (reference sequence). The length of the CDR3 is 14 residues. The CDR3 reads CASSPPDRAHEQFF. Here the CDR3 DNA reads TGTGCCAGCAGCCCGCCGGACAGGGCCCATGAGCAGTTCTTC. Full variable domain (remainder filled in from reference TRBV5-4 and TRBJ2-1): ETGVTQSPTHLIKTRGQQVTLRCSSQSGHNTVSWYQQALGQGPQFIFQYYREEENGRGNFPPRFSGLQFPNYSSELNVNALELDDSALYLCASSPPDRAHEQFFGPGTRLTVL.

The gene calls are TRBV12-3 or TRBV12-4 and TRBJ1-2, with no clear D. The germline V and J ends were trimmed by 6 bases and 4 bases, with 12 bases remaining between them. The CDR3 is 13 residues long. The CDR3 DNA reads TGTGCCAGCAGCCGAGGGTCAGGCTATGGCTACACCTTC. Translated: CASSRGSGYGYTF.

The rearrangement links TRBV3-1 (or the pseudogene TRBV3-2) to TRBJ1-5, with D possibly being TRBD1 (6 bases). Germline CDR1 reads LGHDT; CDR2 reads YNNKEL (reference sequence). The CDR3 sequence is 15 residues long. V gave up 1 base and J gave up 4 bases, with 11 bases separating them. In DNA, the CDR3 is TGTGCCAGCAGCCAAGGGACAGAGGGTAATCAGCCCCAGCATTTT. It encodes CASSQGTEGNQPQHF.

CDR3 nucleotides: TGTGCCAGCAGCCATCTAGCAGAGTACGAGCAGTACTTC. Residues: CASSHLAEYEQYF. The chain couples TRBV14 to TRBJ2-7, with D tentatively TRBD2 (5 bases). Germline V gives CDR1 SGHDN, CDR2 FVKESK. CDR3 length equals 13 residues. With 3 bases removed from V and 4 bases from J, the gap between germline ends came to 10 bases.

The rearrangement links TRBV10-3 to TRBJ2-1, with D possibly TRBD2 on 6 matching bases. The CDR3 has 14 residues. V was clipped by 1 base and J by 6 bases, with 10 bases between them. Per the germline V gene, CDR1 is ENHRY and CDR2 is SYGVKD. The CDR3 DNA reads TGTGCCATCAGTGAGTGGGGACTTTCCAATGAGCAGTTCTTC. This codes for CAISEWGLSNEQFF.

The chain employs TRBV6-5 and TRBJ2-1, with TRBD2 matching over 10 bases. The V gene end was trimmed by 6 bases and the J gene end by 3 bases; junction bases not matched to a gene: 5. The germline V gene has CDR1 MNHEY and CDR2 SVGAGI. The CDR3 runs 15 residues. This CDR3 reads CASSKREGGYNEQFF. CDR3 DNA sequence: TGTGCCAGCAGCAAGCGGGAGGGGGGCTACAATGAGCAGTTCTTC.

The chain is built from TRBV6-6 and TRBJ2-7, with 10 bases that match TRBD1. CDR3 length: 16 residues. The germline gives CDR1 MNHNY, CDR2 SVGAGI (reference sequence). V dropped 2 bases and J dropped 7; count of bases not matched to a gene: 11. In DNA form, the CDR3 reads TGTGCCAGCAGTTACGCCCTGACAGGGGGCGCGGGGGAGCAGTACTTC. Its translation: CASSYALTGGAGEQYF.

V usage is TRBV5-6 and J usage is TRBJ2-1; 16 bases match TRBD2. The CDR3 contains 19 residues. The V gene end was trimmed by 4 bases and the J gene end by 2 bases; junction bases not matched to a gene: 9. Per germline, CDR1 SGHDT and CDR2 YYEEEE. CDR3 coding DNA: TGTGCCAGCAGCGGGGGACTAGCGGGAGGGCCGGAACCCTACAATGAGCAGTTCTTC. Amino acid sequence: CASSGGLAGGPEPYNEQFF.

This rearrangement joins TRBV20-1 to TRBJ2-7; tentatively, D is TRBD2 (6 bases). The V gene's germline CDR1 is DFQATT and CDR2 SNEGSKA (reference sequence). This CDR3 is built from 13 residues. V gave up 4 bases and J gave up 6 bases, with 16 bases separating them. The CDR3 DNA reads TGCAGTGCTATTGACTCCCTAGCGCGCGAGCAGTACTTC. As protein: CSAIDSLAREQYF.

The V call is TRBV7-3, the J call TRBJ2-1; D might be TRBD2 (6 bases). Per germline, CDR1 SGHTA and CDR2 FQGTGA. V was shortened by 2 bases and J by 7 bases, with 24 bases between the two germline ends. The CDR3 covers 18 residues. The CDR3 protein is CASSLSHVPTGEGNEQFF. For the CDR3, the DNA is TGTGCCAGCAGCTTATCCCATGTCCCTACGGGAGAAGGTAATGAGCAGTTCTTC.

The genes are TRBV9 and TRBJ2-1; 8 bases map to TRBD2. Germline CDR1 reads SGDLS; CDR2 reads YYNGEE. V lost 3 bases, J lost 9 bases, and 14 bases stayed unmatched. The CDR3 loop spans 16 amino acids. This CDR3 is CASSGKVAGFYGEQFF. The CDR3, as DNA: TGTGCCAGCAGCGGCAAGGTAGCGGGATTTTACGGTGAGCAGTTCTTC.